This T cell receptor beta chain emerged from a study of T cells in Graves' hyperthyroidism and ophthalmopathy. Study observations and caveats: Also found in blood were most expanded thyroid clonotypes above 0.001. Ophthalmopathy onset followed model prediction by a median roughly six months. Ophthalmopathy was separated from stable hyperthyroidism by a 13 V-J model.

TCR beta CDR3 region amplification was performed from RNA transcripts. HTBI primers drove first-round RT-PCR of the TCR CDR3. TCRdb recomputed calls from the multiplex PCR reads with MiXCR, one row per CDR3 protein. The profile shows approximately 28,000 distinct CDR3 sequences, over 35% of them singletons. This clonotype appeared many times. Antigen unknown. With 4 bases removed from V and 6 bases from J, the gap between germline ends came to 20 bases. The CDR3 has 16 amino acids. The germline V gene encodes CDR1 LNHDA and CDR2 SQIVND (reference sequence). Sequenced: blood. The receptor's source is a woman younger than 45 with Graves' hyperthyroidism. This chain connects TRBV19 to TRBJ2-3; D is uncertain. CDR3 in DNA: TGTGCCAGTAGTAGAACCCAGATGAACTACGGTGATACGCAGTATTTT. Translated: CASSRTQMNYGDTQYF. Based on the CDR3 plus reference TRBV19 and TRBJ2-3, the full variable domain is DGGITQSPKYLFRKEGQNVTLSCEQNLNHDAMYWYRQDPGQGLRLIYYSQIVNDFQKGDIAEGYSVSREKKESFPLTVTSAQKNPTAFYLCASSRTQMNYGDTQYFGPGTRLTVL.